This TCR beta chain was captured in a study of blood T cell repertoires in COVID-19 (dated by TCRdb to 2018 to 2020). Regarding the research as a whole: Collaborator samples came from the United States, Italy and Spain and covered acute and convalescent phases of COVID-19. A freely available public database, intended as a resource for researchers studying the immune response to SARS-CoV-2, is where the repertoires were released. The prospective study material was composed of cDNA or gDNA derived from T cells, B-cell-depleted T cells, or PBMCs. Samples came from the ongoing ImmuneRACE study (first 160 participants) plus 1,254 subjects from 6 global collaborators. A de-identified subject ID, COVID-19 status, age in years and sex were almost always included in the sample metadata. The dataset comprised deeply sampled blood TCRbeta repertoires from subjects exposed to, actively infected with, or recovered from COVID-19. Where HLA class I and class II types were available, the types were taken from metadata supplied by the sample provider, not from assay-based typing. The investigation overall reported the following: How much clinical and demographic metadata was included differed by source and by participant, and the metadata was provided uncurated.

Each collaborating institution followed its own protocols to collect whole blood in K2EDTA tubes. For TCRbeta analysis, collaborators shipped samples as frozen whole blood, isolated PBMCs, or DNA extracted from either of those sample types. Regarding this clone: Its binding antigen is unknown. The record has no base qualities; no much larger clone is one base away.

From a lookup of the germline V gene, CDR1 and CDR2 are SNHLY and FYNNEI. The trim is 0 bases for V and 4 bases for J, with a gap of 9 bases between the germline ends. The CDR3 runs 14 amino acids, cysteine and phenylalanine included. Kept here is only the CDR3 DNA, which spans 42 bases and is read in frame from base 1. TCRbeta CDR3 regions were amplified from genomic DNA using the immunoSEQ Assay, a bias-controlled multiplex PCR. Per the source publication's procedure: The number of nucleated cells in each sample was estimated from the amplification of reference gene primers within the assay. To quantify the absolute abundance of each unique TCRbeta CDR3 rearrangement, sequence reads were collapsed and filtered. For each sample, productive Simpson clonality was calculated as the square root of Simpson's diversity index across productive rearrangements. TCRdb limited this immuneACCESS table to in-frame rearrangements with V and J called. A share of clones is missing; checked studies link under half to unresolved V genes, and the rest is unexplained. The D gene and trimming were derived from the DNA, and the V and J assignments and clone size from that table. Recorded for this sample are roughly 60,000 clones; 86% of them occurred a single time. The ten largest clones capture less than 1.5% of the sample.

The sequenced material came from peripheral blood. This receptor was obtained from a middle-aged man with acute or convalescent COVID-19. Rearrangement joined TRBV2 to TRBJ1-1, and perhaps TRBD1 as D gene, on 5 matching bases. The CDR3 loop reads CASSEARVVTEAFF. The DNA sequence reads TGTGCCAGCAGTGAAGCCAGGGTGGTCACTGAAGCTTTCTTT. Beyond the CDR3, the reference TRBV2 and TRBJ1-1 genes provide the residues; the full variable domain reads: EPEVTQTPSHQVTQMGQEVILRCVPISNHLYFYWYRQILGQKVEFLVSFYNNEISEKSEIFDDQFSVERPDGSNFTLKIRSTKLEDSAMYFCASSEARVVTEAFFGQGTRLTVV.